The 25 T cell receptor beta chains below all came from one sample that was sequenced in a study of STAT5B mutations in CD4+ large granular lymphocyte leukemia. Clones were sequenced by immunoSEQ multiplex PCR, and TCRdb holds only the in-frame ones, with some missing. This sample has tens of thousands of clones, with about 70% found just once. Material for sequencing was CD4+ T cells from blood buffy coats. Receptor source: a human donor in good health.

The chain has TRBV5-6 and TRBJ1-3; D unclear. The CDR3 has 15 residues. V gave up 0 bases and J gave up 3 bases, with 10 bases separating them. Germline V gene data show CDR1 as SGHDT and CDR2 as YYEEEE. The DNA of the CDR3 is TGTGCCAGCAGCTTGGAGGGAGGAGGTGGAAACACCATATATTTT. Its translation: CASSLEGGGGNTIYF.

This clone was counted a few times. The V and J genes are TRBV5-1 and TRBJ2-2; 12 bases fit TRBD2. CDR1 and CDR2 from the germline V gene are SGHRS and YFSETQ. This CDR3 contains 16 residues. Trimming removed 4 bases from V and 5 bases from J; junction bases left unmatched: 6. CDR3 in amino acids: CASSGGLAGFTGELFF. In DNA, the CDR3 is TGCGCCAGCAGCGGGGGACTAGCGGGTTTTACCGGGGAGCTGTTTTTT.

The chain links TRBV27 to TRBJ1-2; 9 bases align to TRBD1. The CDR3 length is 17 residues. V was clipped by 3 bases and J by 5 bases; unmatched bases: 13. The germline V gene has CDR1 MNHEY and CDR2 SMNVEV (reference sequence). The CDR3 DNA follows: TGTGCCAGCAGTTTTCGAGGTTCCGGGACAGGGAGGTATGGCTACACCTTC. Translation gives CASSFRGSGTGRYGYTF.

The chain uses TRBV2 and TRBJ2-7, with a weak D call TRBD2 (6 bases). This CDR3 is 12 amino acids long. V shed 5 bases and J shed 6 bases, with 11 bases lying between them. The V gene's germline CDR1 is SNHLY and CDR2 FYNNEI. CDR3 sequence (DNA): TGTGCCAGCAGTACCGGGAGCTCCGAGCAGTACTTC. Amino acids: CASSTGSSEQYF.

This clone occurred a few times. The chain is built from TRBV28 and TRBJ1-6, with 7 bases that match TRBD1. In germline, CDR1 is MDHEN, CDR2 SYDVKM. The CDR3 contains 16 residues. The J segment lost 8 bases and the V segment lost 6 bases, leaving 13 bases of the junction unmatched. This chain's CDR3 is CASRVDRAFGDSPLHF. CDR3 nucleotide sequence: TGTGCCAGCAGGGTTGACAGGGCATTTGGAGATTCACCCCTCCACTTT.

The chain combines TRBV5-1 with TRBJ1-6, with D possibly being TRBD1 (6 bases). Germline CDR1 reads SGHRS; CDR2 reads YFSETQ. The CDR3 extends over 15 amino acids. Between the trimmed V and J ends, which lost 4 bases and 7 bases, there was a span of 15 bases. CDR3 amino acids: CASSGRTGMNSPLHF. In DNA form, the CDR3 reads TGCGCCAGCAGCGGTCGTACAGGGATGAATTCACCCCTCCACTTT.

The chain employs TRBV2 and TRBJ1-1; no firm D call. The CDR3 runs to 13 residues. Trimming left V 3 bases short and J 7 bases short, with 12 bases between. CDR1 is SNHLY and CDR2 is FYNNEI in the germline V gene. The CDR3 is CASSEGKGREAFF. The CDR3 nucleotides read TGTGCCAGCAGTGAGGGGAAGGGTCGTGAAGCTTTCTTT.

This chain connects TRBV5-6 to TRBJ2-3; 10 bases match TRBD2. Per germline, CDR1 SGHDT and CDR2 YYEEEE. J was trimmed by 2 bases and V by 3 bases; bases with no gene match: 9. The CDR3 runs to 17 residues. The CDR3 spells CASSWGQRGGITDTQYF. The CDR3 nucleotides are TGTGCCAGCAGCTGGGGGCAGCGGGGGGGAATCACAGATACGCAGTATTTT.

V is TRBV14 and J is TRBJ1-6; D gene uncertain. There are 14 residues in the CDR3. Trimming pared 4 bases from V and 6 bases from J, leaving 10 bases between. The germline V gene has CDR1 SGHDN and CDR2 FVKESK. DNA for the CDR3: TGTGCCAGCAGCCGCGGCAGGACTAATTCACCCCTCCACTTT. It is translated as CASSRGRTNSPLHF.

This sequence joins TRBV5-4 and TRBJ2-5; TRBD2 agrees at 15 bases. Trimming removed 3 bases from V and 7 bases from J; junction bases left unmatched: 13. Germline V CDR1 and CDR2: SGHNT, YYREEE (reference sequence). This CDR3 spans 18 amino acids. The CDR3 sequence is CASSSGLAGGTYEGTQYF. The CDR3 DNA reads TGTGCCAGCAGCTCTGGACTAGCGGGGGGGACATACGAGGGGACCCAGTACTTC.

The chain combines TRBV7-9 with TRBJ2-3, with D unresolved. CDR3 length equals 12 residues. Germline V lookup: CDR1 SEHNR, CDR2 FQNEAQ (reference sequence). V was clipped by 2 bases and J by 7 bases, with 7 bases between them. The CDR3 protein is CASSLLGNTQYF. The CDR3 region has the DNA TGTGCCAGCAGCTTACTAGGGAATACGCAGTATTTT.

This clone showed up just a few times. This sequence joins TRBV19 and TRBJ1-1; D unresolved. The germline CDR1 and CDR2 sequences are LNHDA and SQIVND (reference sequence). This CDR3 contains 13 residues. Trimming left V 0 bases short and J 4 bases short, with 6 bases between. The CDR3 spells CASSIDRATEAFF. The CDR3 DNA is TGTGCCAGTAGTATAGATCGGGCCACTGAAGCTTTCTTT.

This rearrangement joins TRBV28 to TRBJ1-6; no clear D gene. Germline CDR1 MDHEN, CDR2 SYDVKM. The CDR3 is 13 amino acids. Here the CDR3 DNA reads TGTGCGTGCGCGTCCCCCGGGAATTCACCCCTCCACTTT. Translated: CACASPGNSPLHF.

Only one count was recorded for this clone. The rearrangement joins TRBV11-2 to TRBJ1-2; weak D call: TRBD1 (5 bases). The germline CDR1 and CDR2 sequences are SGHAT and FQNNGV. This CDR3 region has 15 residues. Between the trimmed V and J ends, which lost 6 bases and 3 bases, there was a span of 17 bases. The CDR3 bases are TGTGCCAGCAGTCCCTGGGGGTACTCCGACTATGGCTACACCTTC. The encoded protein is CASSPWGYSDYGYTF.

The rearrangement joins TRBV7-2 to TRBJ1-4, with 7 positions matching TRBD1. The trim removed 5 bases at V and 8 bases at J, leaving 11 bases unmatched. CDR1 SGHTA and CDR2 FQGNSA come from the germline V gene. CDR3 length equals 15 residues. The CDR3 sequence: CASSERTGGAEKLFF. For the CDR3, the DNA is TGTGCCAGCAGCGAGCGGACAGGCGGGGCCGAAAAACTGTTTTTT.

The count of this clone is one. The V gene is TRBV7-2, the J gene TRBJ1-2; 7 positions agree with TRBD1. The CDR3 length is 15 residues. V shed 6 bases and J 5 bases; nucleotides not matched to a gene: 12. Germline CDR1 reads SGHTA; CDR2 reads FQGNSA. The CDR3 region has the DNA TGTGCCAGCAGTCGTTACCTCAGGGGACAGTATGGCTACACCTTC. Its protein product is CASSRYLRGQYGYTF.

This clone showed up just once. The rearrangement links TRBV6-4 to TRBJ1-4; TRBD1 might be the D (5 bases). Trimming pared 4 bases from V and 7 bases from J, leaving 16 bases between. Germline assignment: CDR1 MRHNA and CDR2 SNTAGT. There are 15 residues in the CDR3. The CDR3 DNA follows: TGTGCCAGCAGTGTCATGGAGCCCAGGGCTGAAAAACTGTTTTTT. Encoded protein: CASSVMEPRAEKLFF.

The chain uses TRBV19 and TRBJ2-2; TRBD2 agrees at 12 bases. V dropped 5 bases and J dropped 4; count of bases not matched to a gene: 5. The CDR3 spans 16 residues. Germline V gene lookup returns CDR1 LNHDA and CDR2 SQIVND (reference sequence). The CDR3, as DNA: TGTGCCAGTAGTCTTCTAGCGGGGGGGATCACCGGGGAGCTGTTTTTT. Translation gives CASSLLAGGITGELFF.

This clone was seen just once. The genes are TRBV6-6 and TRBJ1-2; D perhaps matches TRBD1 (5 bases). CDR1 and CDR2 from the germline V gene are MNHNY and SVGAGI (reference sequence). This CDR3 is 14 amino acids long. Trimming took off 2 bases at V and 7 bases at J, with 14 bases between the two ends. The CDR3 DNA reads as TGTGCCAGCAGTTACACTCCCGGGGCGCGTGGCTACACCTTC. Translation: CASSYTPGARGYTF.

This clone was counted only a few times. V is TRBV19 and J is TRBJ1-4, with D possibly being TRBD1 (5 bases). CDR1 and CDR2 from the germline V gene are LNHDA and SQIVND (reference sequence). The germline V and J ends were trimmed by 5 bases and 7 bases, with 14 bases remaining between them. The CDR3 contains 14 residues. CDR3 amino acids: CASSPIGDGEKLFF. CDR3 bases: TGTGCCAGTAGTCCTATCGGGGACGGTGAAAAACTGTTTTTT.

The chain combines TRBV23-1 with TRBJ1-5, with unresolved D. TRBV23-1 is an open reading frame, and its role is uncertain. The germline V and J ends were trimmed by 4 bases and 7 bases, with 8 bases remaining between them. The CDR3 extends over 12 amino acids. The CDR3 region has the DNA TGCGCCAGCAGTCTCAGGTCCCAGCCCCAGCATTTT. As protein: CASSLRSQPQHF.

The chain has TRBV2 and TRBJ2-1, with 11 bases aligning to TRBD2. The J segment lost 5 bases and the V segment lost 8 bases, leaving 5 bases of the junction unmatched. Looked up from germline, CDR1 is SNHLY and CDR2 is FYNNEI. The CDR3 is 14 amino acids. Here the CDR3 reads CASSPSGGNNEQFF. The CDR3 DNA is TGTGCCAGCTCCCCTAGCGGGGGGAACAATGAGCAGTTCTTC.

In DNA, the CDR3 is TGCGCCAGCAGCTTGAGCCCATACGGGGGGTCTGAAGCTTTCTTT. Amino acids: CASSLSPYGGSEAFF. The V and J genes are TRBV5-1 and TRBJ1-1; possible D gene TRBD1, 5 bases. Germline values: CDR1 SGHRS, CDR2 YFSETQ. Trimming took off 1 base at V and 6 bases at J, with 16 bases between the two ends. The CDR3 runs 15 residues.

This chain uses TRBV6-5 with TRBJ2-2; weak D call: TRBD1 (6 bases). Trimming left V 0 bases short and J 8 bases short, with 10 bases between. The CDR3 consists of 14 residues. The germline V gene has CDR1 MNHEY and CDR2 SVGAGI. The CDR3 bases are TGTGCCAGCAGTTACTCGAGAGGGACAGGGGAGCTGTTTTTT. Amino acid sequence: CASSYSRGTGELFF.

The chain links TRBV18 to TRBJ2-1, with 10 bases that match TRBD1. Germline lookup yields CDR1 KGHSH and CDR2 LQKENI. This CDR3 comprises 16 residues. The J segment lost 9 bases and the V segment lost 0 bases, leaving 8 bases of the junction unmatched. The CDR3 DNA sequence: TGTGCCAGCTCACCACCGGGACAGGGGTCCAGGGGTGAGCAGTTCTTC. Translation gives CASSPPGQGSRGEQFF.